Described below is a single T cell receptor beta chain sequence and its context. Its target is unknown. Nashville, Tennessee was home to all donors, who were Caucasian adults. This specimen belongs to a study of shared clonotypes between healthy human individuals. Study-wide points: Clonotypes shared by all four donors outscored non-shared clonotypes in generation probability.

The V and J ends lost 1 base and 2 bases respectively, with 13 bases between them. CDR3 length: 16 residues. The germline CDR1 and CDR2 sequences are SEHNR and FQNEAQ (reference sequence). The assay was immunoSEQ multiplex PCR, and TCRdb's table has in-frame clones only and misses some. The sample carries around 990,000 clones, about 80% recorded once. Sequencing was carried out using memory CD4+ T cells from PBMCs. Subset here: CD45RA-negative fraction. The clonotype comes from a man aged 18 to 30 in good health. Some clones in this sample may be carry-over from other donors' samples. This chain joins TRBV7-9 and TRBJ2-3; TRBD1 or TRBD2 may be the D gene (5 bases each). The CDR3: CASSLEGRTPTDTQYF. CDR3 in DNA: TGTGCCAGCAGCTTAGAGGGACGGACCCCCACAGATACGCAGTATTTT.